These T cell receptor beta chains were read from a single sample in a study of blood T cell repertoires in COVID-19. Generated by immunoSEQ multiplex PCR, the TCRdb table keeps only in-frame clones and is missing some. The data show some 240,000 clones, 80% to 90% seen once. The sequenced sample consisted of peripheral blood. The receptor source for this set is a woman aged 40 to 50 who had recovered from COVID-19. CDR3s include the opening cysteine and the closing phenylalanine or tryptophan. A D gene is named only where the DNA matches it firmly. Size values are once, few and many counts, or a class for expanded clones, and some rows have none.

v_call	clone_size	d_call	j_call	cdr3_aa	cdr3_nt
TRBV7-2	-	-	TRBJ1-2	CASSFTDYGYTF	TGTGCCAGCAGCTTCACGGACTATGGCTACACCTTC
TRBV7-9	-	-	TRBJ1-6	CASSSDRESPLHF	TGTGCCAGCAGCTCCGACAGAGAGTCACCCCTCCACTTT
TRBV11-2	-	TRBD1	TRBJ2-7	CASSLQSTGDEQYF	TGTGCCAGCAGCCTACAATCGACAGGGGACGAGCAGTACTTC
TRBV6-5	-	TRBD1	TRBJ1-2	CASSYRKGAGYGYTF	TGTGCCAGCAGTTATCGGAAGGGGGCAGGCTATGGCTACACCTTC
TRBV5-1	-	-	TRBJ1-5	CASSPGTPNQPQHF	TGCGCCAGCAGCCCAGGGACACCGAATCAGCCCCAGCATTTT
TRBV19	-	-	TRBJ2-7	CASSRADTYEQYF	TGTGCCAGTAGTAGGGCTGATACCTACGAGCAGTACTTC
TRBV14	-	TRBD1	TRBJ2-1	CASSQAGQACGGSYNEQFF	TGTGCCAGCAGCCAAGCCGGACAGGCATGCGGCGGCTCCTACAATGAGCAGTTCTTC
TRBV2	-	TRBD1	TRBJ1-5	CASSEAEKGAGQPQHF	TGTGCCAGCAGTGAGGCTGAGAAGGGGGCCGGTCAGCCCCAGCATTTT
TRBV5-1	-	-	TRBJ1-2	CASSATTGGYGYTF	TGCGCCAGCAGCGCCACGACAGGAGGTTATGGCTACACCTTC
TRBV7-8	-	-	TRBJ1-1	CASSLPTPKNRNTEAFF	TGTGCCAGCAGCTTACCCACACCAAAGAACCGGAACACTGAAGCTTTCTTT
TRBV28	few	-	TRBJ1-1	CASIRQTNTEAFF	TGTGCCAGCATTCGACAAACGAACACTGAAGCTTTCTTT
TRBV30	-	-	TRBJ1-4	CAWRTQNEKLFF	TGTGCCTGGAGAACCCAGAATGAAAAACTGTTTTTT
TRBV5-1	once	TRBD1	TRBJ1-6	CASSRDRGNSPLHF	TGCGCCAGCAGCCGGGACAGGGGCAATTCACCCCTCCACTTT
TRBV28	-	-	TRBJ1-4	CASSLGGVGEKLFF	TGTGCCAGCAGTTTAGGAGGGGTGGGTGAAAAACTGTTTTTT
TRBV6-2/TRBV6-3	-	-	TRBJ2-7	CASSYAPLSGEMTYEQYF	TGTGCCAGCAGTTACGCCCCATTAAGTGGAGAGATGACCTACGAGCAGTACTTC
TRBV28	once	-	TRBJ1-5	CASNTGAGVTVGSNQPQHF	TGTGCCAGCAACACCGGGGCAGGGGTTACGGTTGGTAGCAATCAGCCCCAGCATTTT
TRBV7-8	once	TRBD1	TRBJ1-2	CASSWADRAGYTF	TGTGCCAGCAGCTGGGCAGACAGGGCTGGCTACACCTTC
TRBV3-1/TRBV3-2	-	-	TRBJ1-1	CASSQQGSNTEAFF	TGTGCCAGCAGCCAACAGGGTTCGAACACTGAAGCTTTCTTT
TRBV7-9	-	-	TRBJ2-2	CASRVAANTGELFF	TGTGCCAGCAGAGTAGCGGCGAACACCGGGGAGCTGTTTTTT
TRBV6-6	-	TRBD1	TRBJ1-2	CASSYQDRGDGYTF	TGTGCCAGCAGTTACCAGGACAGGGGCGATGGCTACACCTTC
TRBV7-2	-	-	TRBJ2-7	CASSLGLAPAYEQYF	TGTGCCAGCAGCTTAGGATTAGCGCCAGCCTACGAGCAGTACTTC
TRBV5-6	-	TRBD1	TRBJ2-7	CASSLGTGVYYEQYF	TGTGCCAGCAGCTTGGGGACAGGGGTCTACTACGAGCAGTACTTC
TRBV6-5	few	-	TRBJ1-5	CASSSTIGPQHF	TGTGCCAGCAGTTCCACTATTGGGCCCCAGCATTTT
TRBV19	-	-	TRBJ2-6	CASQTAGSGANVLTF	TGTGCCAGTCAAACGGCGGGCTCTGGGGCCAACGTCCTGACTTTC
TRBV7-2	-	-	TRBJ1-1	CASSLAQGLNTEAFF	TGTGCCAGCAGCTTAGCACAGGGATTGAACACTGAAGCTTTCTTT
TRBV7-9	few	-	TRBJ2-3	CASSSGIGTDTQYF	TGTGCCAGCAGCTCAGGGATAGGGACAGATACGCAGTATTTT
TRBV2	-	-	TRBJ1-6	CASILGTPGGRSPLHF	TGTGCCAGCATCCTCGGGACTCCCGGCGGACGGTCACCCCTCCACTTT
TRBV29-1	-	TRBD2	TRBJ2-5	CSVGTSRETQYF	TGCAGCGTTGGGACTAGCCGCGAGACCCAGTACTTC
TRBV29-1	-	TRBD1	TRBJ1-2	CSASTGVANYGYTF	TGCAGCGCCTCAACAGGGGTGGCTAACTATGGCTACACCTTC
TRBV2	-	-	TRBJ1-1	CASIGEGTEAFF	TGTGCCAGCATCGGGGAGGGCACTGAAGCTTTCTTT
TRBV28	-	-	TRBJ1-5	CASRTTGSFGGQPQHF	TGTGCCAGCAGAACGACAGGATCCTTTGGTGGTCAGCCCCAGCATTTT
TRBV6-5	-	-	TRBJ2-7	CASTSPTVEYEQYF	TGTGCCAGCACTTCACCCACAGTAGAATACGAGCAGTACTTC
TRBV7-2	once	TRBD1	TRBJ2-7	CASSSLGQGPYEQYF	TGTGCCAGCAGCTCCCTTGGACAGGGGCCGTACGAGCAGTACTTC
TRBV2	-	-	TRBJ2-7	CASSELAAGGQQYF	TGTGCCAGCAGTGAACTGGCCGCGGGCGGCCAGCAGTACTTC
TRBV6-2/TRBV6-3	-	TRBD1	TRBJ2-1	CASSLPRTGKRDEQFF	TGTGCCAGCAGTTTACCTCGGACAGGGAAGAGGGATGAGCAGTTCTTC
TRBV7-2	-	-	TRBJ2-1	CASSLVESYYNEQFF	TGTGCCAGCAGCTTAGTAGAGTCTTACTACAATGAGCAGTTCTTC
TRBV19	-	-	TRBJ1-1	CASSVAALDTEAFF	TGTGCCAGTAGTGTAGCCGCGCTCGACACTGAAGCTTTCTTT
TRBV7-8	few	TRBD1	TRBJ1-2	CASTVDRENYGYTF	TGTGCCAGCACCGTGGACAGGGAAAACTATGGCTACACCTTC
TRBV6-6	-	-	TRBJ1-1	CASTPQVAAEAFF	TGTGCCAGCACCCCTCAAGTGGCGGCTGAAGCTTTCTTT
TRBV6-2/TRBV6-3	-	-	TRBJ1-1	CASSLRPRTEAFF	TGTGCCAGCAGCCTCCGGCCGCGGACTGAAGCTTTCTTT
TRBV3-1/TRBV3-2	-	-	TRBJ1-5	CASSQERGPQHF	TGTGCCAGCAGCCAAGAACGGGGGCCCCAGCATTTT
TRBV30	-	TRBD1	TRBJ2-3	CAWSVGTVVADTQYF	TGTGCCTGGAGTGTAGGGACAGTGGTCGCAGATACGCAGTATTTT
TRBV7-8	-	-	TRBJ1-3	CASSRGGGFTGNTIYF	TGTGCCAGCAGCCGAGGGGGAGGGTTTACAGGAAACACCATATATTTT
TRBV18	-	-	TRBJ1-2	CASSSTGTTVSGYTF	TGTGCCAGCTCATCTACCGGTACTACCGTGAGTGGCTACACCTTC
TRBV2	-	-	TRBJ1-5	CASSARTAASNQPQHF	TGTGCCAGCAGTGCGAGGACAGCAGCAAGCAATCAGCCCCAGCATTTT
TRBV7-3	-	-	TRBJ2-3	CASSGGVSTDTQYF	TGTGCCAGCAGCGGAGGGGTCAGCACAGATACGCAGTATTTT
TRBV5-5	-	-	TRBJ2-1	CASSLEARPAYNEQFF	TGTGCCAGCAGCTTGGAGGCTAGGCCCGCCTACAATGAGCAGTTCTTC
TRBV2	-	-	TRBJ1-1	CASRVTGYDEAFF	TGTGCCAGCAGGGTCACAGGGTATGATGAAGCTTTCTTT
TRBV7-9	-	-	TRBJ1-2	CASSLAPTARGYTF	TGTGCCAGCAGCTTAGCCCCGACAGCCCGTGGCTACACCTTC
TRBV4-3	-	-	TRBJ2-1	CASSQDGVADYNEQFF	TGCGCCAGCAGCCAAGATGGGGTAGCGGACTACAATGAGCAGTTCTTC
TRBV7-2	-	TRBD1	TRBJ1-3	CASSLTGAGNTIYF	TGTGCCAGCAGCCTTACAGGGGCCGGAAACACCATATATTTT